This paragraph reports one T cell receptor beta chain. This CDR3 has 15 amino acids. Germline V gene data show CDR1 as MNHEY and CDR2 as SMNVEV (reference sequence). Trimming removed 2 bases at V and 7 bases at J, with 15 bases between. This entry is derived from a study of blood T cell repertoires in COVID-19. Overall study context: Donors in the United States, Italy and Spain gave samples during acute or convalescent COVID-19. PBMCs, B-cell-depleted T cells, or T cells provided the cDNA or gDNA that made up the material.

As handled by the study authors: By means of reference gene primer amplification, nucleated cell counts were estimated. The table came from immunoSEQ multiplex PCR; TCRdb's copy has only in-frame clones and leaves some out. V and J calls and clone size follow that table, whereas D and trimming were derived from the DNA. The sample includes 100,000 to 150,000 clones, roughly 88% of them seen just once. This TCR was recovered from a man aged 50-59 years with acute or convalescent COVID-19. Sequenced sample: peripheral blood. The V gene is TRBV27, the J gene TRBJ2-1, with D possibly matching TRBD1 (6 bases). Here the CDR3 DNA reads TGTGCCAGCAGTTTAGGGCTAGGGGGACGAAATGAGCAGTTCTTC. Encoded protein: CASSLGLGGRNEQFF.